This passage covers 5 T cell receptor beta chains from one sample sequenced in a study of PD-L1 blockade in urothelial cancer. Clones were sequenced by immunoSEQ multiplex PCR, and TCRdb holds only the in-frame ones, with some missing. Found here are fewer than 130,000 clones, approximately 85% of them singletons; the top ten hold about 2.2%. This material consisted of PBMCs, taken around atezolizumab (anti-PD-L1) treatment. These TCRs come from a man aged 50 or older with urothelial cancer.

This clone showed up just a few times. This sequence joins TRBV15 and TRBJ1-5, with D possibly being TRBD1 (5 bases). The V gene's germline CDR1 is LNHNV and CDR2 YYDKDF (reference sequence). CDR3 length: 14 amino acids. Trimming cost V 7 bases and J 0 bases, with 10 bases left between them. The CDR3 DNA is TGTGCCACCACCCCTGACAGTAGCAATCAGCCCCAGCATTTT. Translation gives CATTPDSSNQPQHF.

The chain uses TRBV28 and TRBJ2-7; 16 nucleotides line up with TRBD2. Germline CDR1 MDHEN, CDR2 SYDVKM. This CDR3 is 18 amino acids long. V lost 3 bases, J lost 4 bases, and 9 bases stayed unmatched. In DNA, the CDR3 is TGTGCCAGCAGTTTCGCCGGGACTAGCGGGAGGGCCAGATACGAGCAGTACTTC. Translation: CASSFAGTSGRARYEQYF.

This clone was observed once. The chain has TRBV7-9 and TRBJ1-3, with a weak D call TRBD1 (6 bases). V was pared by 8 bases and J by 0 bases, with 14 bases between. Looked up from germline, CDR1 is SEHNR and CDR2 is FQNEAQ (reference sequence). The CDR3 spans 15 residues. The CDR3, as DNA: TGTGCCAGCTCCTGGGGGCCGAGCTCTGGAAACACCATATATTTT. This codes for CASSWGPSSGNTIYF.

The CDR3 loop is CASSSGLAGKNIQYF. CDR3 in DNA: TGTGCCAGCAGCTCCGGACTAGCGGGCAAAAACATTCAGTACTTC. This chain uses TRBV11-1 with TRBJ2-4, with 11 positions matching TRBD2. The V and J ends lost 4 bases and 3 bases, in that order; junction bases with no gene match: 2. The CDR3 covers 15 residues. Per the germline V gene, CDR1 is SGHAT and CDR2 is FQDESV (reference sequence).

Concerning this clone: Other DNA sequences in this specimen translate into the identical CDR3. The J gene is TRBJ2-2, the V gene TRBV19; 8 bases are shared with TRBD2. The J segment lost 2 bases and the V segment lost 6 bases, leaving 2 bases of the junction unmatched. The CDR3 has 14 residues. The germline V gene has CDR1 LNHDA and CDR2 SQIVND (reference sequence). The CDR3 DNA reads as TGTGCCAGTAGACTAGCGGTTAACACCGGGGAGCTGTTTTTT. Amino acid sequence: CASRLAVNTGELFF.